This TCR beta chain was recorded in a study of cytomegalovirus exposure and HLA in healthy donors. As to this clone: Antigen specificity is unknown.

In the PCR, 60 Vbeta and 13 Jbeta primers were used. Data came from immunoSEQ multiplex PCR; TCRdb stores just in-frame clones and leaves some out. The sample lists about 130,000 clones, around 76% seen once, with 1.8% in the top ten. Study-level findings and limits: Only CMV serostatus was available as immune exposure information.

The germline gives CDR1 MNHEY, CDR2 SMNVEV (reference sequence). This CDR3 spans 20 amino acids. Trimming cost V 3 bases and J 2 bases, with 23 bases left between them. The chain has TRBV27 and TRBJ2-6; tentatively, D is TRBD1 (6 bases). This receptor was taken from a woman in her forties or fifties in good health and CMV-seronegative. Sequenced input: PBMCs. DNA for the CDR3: TGTGCCAGCAGTTTTTCGACAGGTCACACAGTATATCCTGGGGCCAACGTCCTGACTTTC. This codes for CASSFSTGHTVYPGANVLTF.